Below, 12 T cell receptor beta chains from the same sample are listed, as sequenced in a study of T cell changes during pregnancy in multiple sclerosis. Sequencing was performed with immunoSEQ multiplex PCR; in TCRdb, only in-frame clones are kept and a portion is missing. The table has about 50,000 clones, approximately 91% seen once; the top ten hold roughly 0.6%. The sequences come from CD4+ T cells from peripheral blood mononuclear cells, collected after pregnancy. The receptor set was obtained from a female donor in good health, enrolled as a control in a pregnancy study.

The chain links TRBV30 to TRBJ1-2, with 7 bases identical to TRBD1. CDR3 length equals 14 residues. Germline values: CDR1 GTSNPN, CDR2 SVGIG (reference sequence). The V segment lost 8 bases and the J segment 4 bases; nucleotides outside the gene matches: 13. The CDR3 protein is CAGERTGASYGYTF. The CDR3 nucleotides read TGTGCCGGAGAACGAACAGGGGCCTCCTATGGCTACACCTTC.

This clone has a single count. V gene TRBV27 combines with J gene TRBJ2-1; TRBD1 matches at 10 bases. The CDR3 totals 17 residues. Germline V lookup: CDR1 MNHEY, CDR2 SMNVEV (reference sequence). Unmatched junction bases numbered 15, after V lost 5 bases and J lost 8 bases. The CDR3 spells CASSASFPGQGPYEQFF. In DNA, the CDR3 is TGTGCCAGCAGTGCAAGCTTCCCGGGACAGGGGCCCTATGAGCAGTTCTTC.

As for this clone: This sample also contains other DNA sequences that code for the same CDR3. This chain connects TRBV5-1 to TRBJ2-3; 8 nucleotides match TRBD2. The CDR3 contains 14 residues. Germline V lookup: CDR1 SGHRS, CDR2 YFSETQ. V shed 0 bases and J 4 bases; nucleotides not matched to a gene: 1. The CDR3 region is CASSLAGGSDTQYF. Here the CDR3 DNA reads TGCGCCAGCAGCTTGGCGGGGGGGTCAGATACGCAGTATTTT. The full variable domain, its missing parts supplied by reference TRBV5-1 and TRBJ2-3, is KAGVTQTPRYLIKTRGQQVTLSCSPISGHRSVSWYQQTPGQGLQFLFEYFSETQRNKGNFPGRFSGRQFSNSRSEMNVSTLELGDSALYLCASSLAGGSDTQYFGPGTRLTVL.

The chain joins TRBV6-7 to TRBJ1-5; 12 bases are a match to TRBD1. TRBV6-7 is an ORF for which the function is uncertain. The J segment lost 4 bases and the V segment lost 5 bases, leaving 12 bases of the junction unmatched. This CDR3 comprises 18 residues. The CDR3 reads CASSQPPGQGAKNQPQHF. CDR3 DNA sequence: TGTGCCAGCAGTCAACCCCCGGGACAGGGGGCCAAAAATCAGCCCCAGCATTTT.

The chain couples TRBV6-5 to TRBJ2-7; 8 bases line up with TRBD1. The junction had 7 bases not matched to a gene; V was cut back by 2 bases and J by 7 bases. The CDR3 runs to 14 residues. Germline V gene sequence: CDR1 MNHEY, CDR2 SVGAGI. CDR3 protein: CASSYMDRAEEQYF. In DNA form, the CDR3 reads TGTGCCAGCAGTTACATGGACAGGGCGGAGGAGCAGTACTTC.

This clone appeared a single time. The chain is built from TRBV5-5 and TRBJ1-1; 7 nucleotides agree with TRBD1. The CDR3 contains 15 residues. Trimming cost V 2 bases and J 3 bases; bases outside gene matches: 7. Germline V gene lookup returns CDR1 SGHKS and CDR2 YYEKEE (reference sequence). DNA for the CDR3: TGTGCCAGCAGCTTTGTAGACAGGGCGGACACTGAAGCTTTCTTT. As protein: CASSFVDRADTEAFF. Based on the CDR3 plus reference TRBV5-5 and TRBJ1-1, the full variable domain is DAGVTQSPTHLIKTRGQQVTLRCSPISGHKSVSWYQQVLGQGPQFIFQYYEKEERGRGNFPDRFSARQFPNYSSELNVNALLLGDSALYLCASSFVDRADTEAFFGQGTRLTVV.

The chain is built from TRBV7-6 and TRBJ2-5; D gene unclear. The germline V gene has CDR1 SGHVS and CDR2 FNYEAQ. The CDR3 spans 14 residues. V was cut by 5 bases and J by 0 bases, with 10 bases left in between. The CDR3 nucleotides are TGTGCCAGCAGCGTAGGGCCAGACCAAGAGACCCAGTACTTC. It codes for CASSVGPDQETQYF. Full variable domain (rest looked up from reference TRBV7-6 and TRBJ2-5): GAGVSQSPRYKVTKRGQDVALRCDPISGHVSLYWYRQALGQGPEFLTYFNYEAQQDKSGLPNDRFSAERPEGSISTLTIQRTEQRDSAMYRCASSVGPDQETQYFGPGTRLLVL.

The chain recombines TRBV30 with TRBJ1-5; possible D gene TRBD1, 5 bases. This CDR3 spans 14 amino acids. V gave up 1 base and J gave up 3 bases, with 10 bases separating them. CDR1 is GTSNPN, CDR2 SVGIG, per germline (reference sequence). CDR3 loop: CAWSGVQVNQPQHF. CDR3 bases: TGTGCCTGGAGTGGGGTACAGGTCAATCAGCCCCAGCATTTT. Full variable domain (outside the CDR3, taken from reference TRBV30 and TRBJ1-5): SQTIHQWPATLVQPVGSPLSLECTVEGTSNPNLYWYRQAAGRGLQLLFYSVGIGQISSEVPQNLSASRPQDRQFILSSKKLLLSDSGFYLCAWSGVQVNQPQHFGDGTRLSIL.

The V call is TRBV7-2, the J call TRBJ2-2; 13 nucleotides match TRBD2. There are 18 residues in the CDR3. Germline CDR1 SGHTA, CDR2 FQGNSA. J gave up 4 bases and V 0 bases, and 5 bases lay outside the gene matches. CDR3 protein: CASSLALLAGGRTGELFF. In nucleotides, the CDR3 is TGTGCCAGCAGCTTAGCGCTACTAGCGGGAGGGCGCACCGGGGAGCTGTTTTTT.

This chain links TRBV6-5 with TRBJ2-7; no reliable D call. The germline CDR1 and CDR2 sequences are MNHEY and SVGAGI. Trimming stripped 2 bases from V and 0 bases from J, with 5 bases between. This CDR3 is built from 13 residues. The CDR3 is CASSYLVSYEQYF. The CDR3 DNA reads TGTGCCAGCAGTTACCTAGTCTCCTACGAGCAGTACTTC.

V usage is TRBV6-5 and J usage is TRBJ2-3, with 10 bases aligning to TRBD2. Unmatched junction bases numbered 6, after V lost 4 bases and J lost 2 bases. This CDR3 has 16 amino acids. Germline V gene sequence: CDR1 MNHEY, CDR2 SVGAGI. DNA of the CDR3: TGTGCCAGCAGTTCCTGGACTAGCGGACTCACAGATACGCAGTATTTT. Translated: CASSSWTSGLTDTQYF.

The chain links TRBV27 to TRBJ2-1; 13 bases are a match to TRBD2. The CDR3 is made up of 17 amino acids. J gave up 8 bases and V 5 bases, and 12 bases lay outside the gene matches. The germline gives CDR1 MNHEY, CDR2 SMNVEV (reference sequence). The CDR3: CASSQLTGTSGMDEQFF. CDR3 coding DNA: TGTGCCAGCAGTCAGCTTACCGGGACTAGCGGGATGGATGAGCAGTTCTTC.